Listed here are 21 T cell receptor beta chains from one sample, sequenced in a study of shared clonotypes between healthy human individuals. The method was immunoSEQ multiplex PCR; TCRdb's version includes in-frame clones alone and lacks a portion of them. Of approximately 640,000 clones listed, roughly 70% were seen once; the top ten hold about 2%. The sample taken for sequencing was memory CD4+ T cells sorted from blood. Subset in this sample: CD45RA-negative fraction. The receptors originated from a woman in her thirties in good health.

This clone was seen only a few times. This chain uses TRBV2 with TRBJ1-4; D not resolved. Germline CDR1 SNHLY, CDR2 FYNNEI. The V end was cut by 6 bases, the J end by 7 bases, with 6 bases between. This CDR3 comprises 11 residues. The CDR3 nucleotides read TGTGCCAGCAGGATCGGTGAAAAACTGTTTTTT. It translates to CASRIGEKLFF.

This clone was counted a few times. Within the sample, other DNA sequences also encode this same CDR3. The V and J genes are TRBV6-5 and TRBJ2-7; D tentatively fits TRBD1 or TRBD2 (5 bases each). V dropped 5 bases and J dropped 1 base, with 12 bases sitting between them. Germline CDR1 reads MNHEY; CDR2 reads SVGAGI. This CDR3 is 14 amino acids long. This chain's CDR3 is CASSPRDGSYEQYF. CDR3 nucleotide sequence: TGTGCCAGCAGTCCCCGGGACGGATCCTACGAGCAGTACTTC.

This clone appeared a few times. J is TRBJ2-1 and V is TRBV9; 11 nucleotides line up with TRBD2. In germline, CDR1 is SGDLS, CDR2 YYNGEE. CDR3 length: 16 amino acids. V lost 4 bases to trimming and J lost 4 bases; unmatched junction nucleotides: 7. This CDR3 is CASSQVGTSGYNEQFF. The CDR3 DNA reads as TGTGCCAGCAGCCAGGTGGGGACTAGCGGATACAATGAGCAGTTCTTC.

As regards this clone: The junction departs from the called germline gene at one end, perhaps through a read error. The chain uses TRBV11-1 and TRBJ1-1, with D unclear. Germline V gene lookup returns CDR1 SGHAT and CDR2 FQDESV (reference sequence). The CDR3 totals 14 residues. CDR3 region: CASTLEQTNTEAFF. The CDR3 nucleotides are TGTGCCAGCACCTTAGAGCAGACGAACACTGAAGCTTTCTTT.

The rearrangement uses TRBV5-6 and TRBJ2-1, with 10 bases identical to TRBD2. This CDR3 is built from 15 residues. V dropped 4 bases and J dropped 9; count of bases not matched to a gene: 10. Germline V gives CDR1 SGHDT, CDR2 YYEEEE. The chain's CDR3 is CASSIGTSGISEQFF. CDR3 nucleotides: TGTGCCAGCAGCATCGGTACTAGCGGGATAAGTGAGCAGTTCTTC.

The V gene is TRBV5-6, the J gene TRBJ1-1; 7 positions agree with TRBD1. The CDR3 is 15 residues long. CDR1 SGHDT and CDR2 YYEEEE come from the germline V gene. With 5 bases clipped from V and 0 bases from J, the junction kept 7 bases outside the gene matches. CDR3 in DNA: TGTGCCAGCAGAAACAGGGGTGGAATGAACACTGAAGCTTTCTTT. Translated, it gives CASRNRGGMNTEAFF.

This chain uses TRBV7-9 with TRBJ2-7; D gene ambiguous. This CDR3 comprises 12 residues. Between the trimmed V and J ends, which lost 6 bases and 5 bases, there was a span of 11 bases. The germline V gene encodes CDR1 SEHNR and CDR2 FQNEAQ (reference sequence). The CDR3 loop reads CASSPIGHEQYF. The CDR3 nucleotides are TGTGCCAGCAGTCCTATTGGACACGAGCAGTACTTC.

This clone showed up just a few times. V is TRBV5-4 and J is TRBJ2-7, with D possibly matching TRBD2 (5 bases). Germline V lookup: CDR1 SGHNT, CDR2 YYREEE (reference sequence). The CDR3 sequence is 15 residues long. V lost 4 bases to trimming and J lost 4 bases, with 18 bases between them. The CDR3 nucleotides are TGTGCCAGCAGCCGTTTCCACGGGATGGGGTACGAGCAGTACTTC. It codes for CASSRFHGMGYEQYF.

The rearrangement links TRBV14 to TRBJ1-2; no clear D. Trimming pared 6 bases from V and 8 bases from J, leaving 13 bases between. Germline V gene sequence: CDR1 SGHDN, CDR2 FVKESK. The CDR3 totals 12 residues. This CDR3 is CASRGFGRGYTF. In nucleotides, the CDR3 is TGTGCCAGCAGAGGGTTTGGCCGAGGCTACACCTTC.

This clone was detected only once. V is TRBV19 and J is TRBJ2-5, with D uncertain. The V gene's germline CDR1 is LNHDA and CDR2 SQIVND (reference sequence). Trimming pared 1 base from V and 1 base from J, leaving 7 bases between. The CDR3 extends over 14 amino acids. The CDR3 coding sequence is TGTGCCAGTAGTATAGGGCCTACCCAAGAGACCCAGTACTTC. Translating gives CASSIGPTQETQYF.

Judged by abundance, this clone is medium-sized. The genes are TRBV19 and TRBJ2-1; D unclear. Trimming left V 5 bases short and J 4 bases short, with 3 bases between. The CDR3 is 11 amino acids. The V gene's germline CDR1 is LNHDA and CDR2 SQIVND (reference sequence). As DNA, the CDR3 is TGTGCCAGTAGTGCATACAATGAGCAGTTCTTC. It codes for CASSAYNEQFF.

V is TRBV28 and J is TRBJ1-5; 9 nucleotides line up with TRBD1. V lost 4 bases, J lost 5 bases, and 3 bases stayed unmatched. The CDR3 length is 14 residues. The germline gives CDR1 MDHEN, CDR2 SYDVKM. The CDR3 sequence: CASSSTGGHQPQHF. Here the CDR3 DNA reads TGTGCCAGCAGTTCAACAGGGGGCCATCAGCCCCAGCATTTT.

This sequence joins TRBV4-2 and TRBJ1-3; 9 bases are a match to TRBD1. V trimming: 4 bases; J trimming: 3 bases; junction bases outside the gene matches: 7. Germline V gives CDR1 LGHNA, CDR2 YNFKEQ. The CDR3 sequence is 16 residues long. CDR3 region: CASSLGDRVNGNTIYF. The CDR3 coding sequence is TGTGCCAGCAGCCTCGGGGACAGGGTTAATGGAAACACCATATATTTT.

As to this clone: Other DNA sequences in the same sample also yield this CDR3. This sequence joins TRBV2 and TRBJ2-5, with unresolved D. V gave up 4 bases and J gave up 5 bases, with 5 bases separating them. This CDR3 has 11 residues. In germline, CDR1 is SNHLY, CDR2 FYNNEI. The CDR3 region has the DNA TGTGCCAGCAGTGTCGAGGAGACCCAGTACTTC. This codes for CASSVEETQYF. The full variable domain, in which reference TRBV2 and TRBJ2-5 provide the parts outside the CDR3, is EPEVTQTPSHQVTQMGQEVILRCVPISNHLYFYWYRQILGQKVEFLVSFYNNEISEKSEIFDDQFSVERPDGSNFTLKIRSTKLEDSAMYFCASSVEETQYFGPGTRLLVL.

V usage is TRBV28 and J usage is TRBJ2-7; 9 nucleotides align to TRBD1. Germline V gene sequence: CDR1 MDHEN, CDR2 SYDVKM. With 8 bases clipped from V and 4 bases from J, the junction kept 15 bases outside the gene matches. The CDR3 spans 16 residues. DNA for the CDR3: TGTGCCAGCGTACCAGGGGACAGGGACGGGGGGTACGAGCAGTACTTC. Its protein product is CASVPGDRDGGYEQYF.

In this sample, this clone turned up once. This chain links TRBV7-6 with TRBJ2-3; D is unresolved. V dropped 5 bases and J dropped 0 bases, with 9 bases sitting between them. The CDR3 spans 14 residues. The germline V gene has CDR1 SGHVS and CDR2 FNYEAQ. The CDR3 DNA follows: TGTGCCAGCAGCACCTCCAGTAGCACAGATACGCAGTATTTT. It encodes CASSTSSSTDTQYF.

This chain joins TRBV19 and TRBJ1-1; D not resolved. V gave up 5 bases and J gave up 0 bases, with 7 bases separating them. The germline CDR1 and CDR2 sequences are LNHDA and SQIVND (reference sequence). CDR3 size: 13 residues. CDR3: CASSLVMNTEAFF. The DNA for the CDR3 is TGTGCCAGTAGTCTGGTGATGAACACTGAAGCTTTCTTT.

This chain joins TRBV28 and TRBJ1-5; D not certain. This CDR3 has 14 residues. Germline CDR1 reads MDHEN; CDR2 reads SYDVKM. V lost 5 bases to trimming and J lost 7 bases, with 15 bases between them. The CDR3 nucleotides are TGTGCCAGCAGTCCGCAATGGGGAGGCCAGCCCCAGCATTTT. It translates to CASSPQWGGQPQHF.

The chain joins TRBV15 to TRBJ1-4; a possible D gene is TRBD1 (6 bases). This CDR3 is 15 amino acids long. Trimming took off 6 bases at V and 2 bases at J, with 13 bases between the two ends. The germline gives CDR1 LNHNV, CDR2 YYDKDF (reference sequence). CDR3: CATRAGDATNEKLFF. CDR3 DNA: TGTGCCACCAGGGCAGGGGACGCGACTAATGAAAAACTGTTTTTT.

The V call is TRBV10-3, the J call TRBJ1-2; D is ambiguous. Germline V gives CDR1 ENHRY, CDR2 SYGVKD. The V end lost 1 base, the J end lost 2 bases, and 14 bases lay between the germline ends. This CDR3 region has 16 residues. The DNA of the CDR3 is TGTGCCATCAGTGAGTTAGACACCCAATTGAACTATGGCTACACCTTC. Residues: CAISELDTQLNYGYTF.

This chain uses TRBV27 with TRBJ2-3; unclear D gene. Germline CDR1 and CDR2: MNHEY and SMNVEV (reference sequence). This CDR3 comprises 14 residues. V lost 6 bases and J 0 bases, leaving 10 bases between the germline ends. The CDR3 DNA follows: TGTGCCAGCAGCCCCTGGCCCAGCACAGATACGCAGTATTTT. Its protein is CASSPWPSTDTQYF.